The 28 T cell receptor beta chains presented below share a single source sample, sequenced in a study of neoadjuvant anti-PD-1 for oral cavity cancer. Sequencing used immunoSEQ multiplex PCR; TCRdb keeps in-frame clones, though not all of them. This table holds 6,000 to 8,000 clones, around 50% found once. The source was tumor tissue, collected before nivolumab (anti-PD-1) treatment. Receptors originate from a person between 35 and 79 years old with oral cavity squamous cell carcinoma.

This clone is medium-sized. This chain links TRBV2 with TRBJ1-6; 9 nucleotides agree with TRBD1. This CDR3 has 15 amino acids. The germline V gene has CDR1 SNHLY and CDR2 FYNNEI. The trim removed 11 bases at V and 8 bases at J, leaving 13 bases unmatched. CDR3 bases: TGTGCCTCACTATCGGGACAGGGTTTGTATTCACCCCTCCACTTT. This codes for CASLSGQGLYSPLHF.

The chain employs TRBV7-9 and TRBJ2-2, with TRBD2 matching over 13 bases. This CDR3 is built from 16 residues. Trimming took 5 bases from V and 7 from J; bases not matched to a gene: 7. Germline CDR1 reads SEHNR; CDR2 reads FQNEAQ (reference sequence). CDR3 in DNA: TGTGCCAGCAGCCCAGGACTAGCGGGGGTTATCGGGGAGCTGTTTTTT. Translated: CASSPGLAGVIGELFF.

A single count supports this clone. The CDR3, as DNA: TGTGCCAGCAGCTTAGCGGTTGCTAACTATGGCTACACCTTC. The encoded protein is CASSLAVANYGYTF. The chain employs TRBV7-9 and TRBJ1-2; D gene uncertain. V was trimmed by 0 bases and J by 0 bases, leaving 5 bases between them. This CDR3 has 14 residues. CDR1 is SEHNR, CDR2 FQNEAQ, per germline (reference sequence).

The J gene is TRBJ2-1, the V gene TRBV7-8; no clear D gene. Germline V gene lookup returns CDR1 SGHVS and CDR2 FQNEAQ. This CDR3 is built from 14 residues. V was pared by 5 bases and J by 4 bases, with 12 bases between. CDR3 region: CASSPEQSYNEQFF. CDR3 in DNA: TGTGCCAGCAGCCCGGAACAGTCTTACAATGAGCAGTTCTTC.

The genes are TRBV5-8 and TRBJ2-2; no clear D. CDR3 length equals 17 residues. Germline CDR1 reads SGHTS; CDR2 reads YDEGEE. Between the trimmed V and J ends, which lost 1 base and 2 bases, there was a span of 15 bases. CDR3 residues: CASSLPRSGTNTGELFF. CDR3 in DNA: TGTGCCAGCAGCTTGCCAAGGTCGGGTACTAACACCGGGGAGCTGTTTTTT.

This clone showed up just a few times. V is TRBV7-2 and J is TRBJ2-5; D is tentatively TRBD1 or TRBD2 (6 bases each). V was clipped by 4 bases and J by 1 base, with 16 bases between them. Germline lookup yields CDR1 SGHTA and CDR2 FQGNSA. This CDR3 spans 16 amino acids. CDR3 region: CASSSRGRGGQETQYF. The CDR3 DNA reads TGTGCCAGCAGCTCGAGGGGCAGGGGAGGCCAAGAGACCCAGTACTTC.

The chain employs TRBV2 and TRBJ2-2, with TRBD1 identical over 7 bases. Germline V gene sequence: CDR1 SNHLY, CDR2 FYNNEI. There are 14 residues in the CDR3. The J segment lost 5 bases and the V segment lost 8 bases, leaving 8 bases of the junction unmatched. In DNA form, the CDR3 reads TGTGCCAGCCGTATGACAGGGTTAACCGGGGAGCTGTTTTTT. Protein product: CASRMTGLTGELFF.

This clone was counted only a few times. The chain has TRBV5-4 and TRBJ2-7, with TRBD1 identical over 11 bases. Trimming removed 1 base from V and 5 bases from J; junction bases left unmatched: 8. Germline V CDR1 and CDR2: SGHNT, YYREEE (reference sequence). This CDR3 contains 16 residues. CDR3 region: CASSLRSGTGGHEQYF. DNA for the CDR3: TGTGCCAGCAGCTTGCGATCCGGGACAGGGGGACACGAGCAGTACTTC.

In this sample, this clone is medium-sized. This sequence joins TRBV5-1 and TRBJ2-7, with a tentative D call TRBD1 (6 bases). V was trimmed by 4 bases and J by 0 bases, leaving 14 bases between them. This CDR3 region has 15 residues. Germline CDR1 is SGHRS and CDR2 is YFSETQ. CDR3 DNA: TGCGCCAGCAGCGGCGGACAGTCGAGCTCCTACGAGCAGTACTTC. As protein: CASSGGQSSSYEQYF.

CDR3 sequence: CAISSGQGDQETQYF. CDR3 in DNA: TGTGCCATCAGTTCTGGACAGGGGGACCAAGAGACCCAGTACTTC. The chain links TRBV10-3 to TRBJ2-5; TRBD1 matches at 10 bases. The germline V gene has CDR1 ENHRY and CDR2 SYGVKD. V was pared by 5 bases and J by 0 bases, with 3 bases of the junction left unmatched. The CDR3 covers 15 residues.

The V gene is TRBV14, the J gene TRBJ2-2; TRBD2 matches 12 bases. J was trimmed by 3 bases and V by 0 bases; bases with no gene match: 11. The CDR3 contains 20 residues. Per germline, CDR1 SGHDN and CDR2 FVKESK. The CDR3 region has the DNA TGTGCCAGCAGCCAAGATGGGCTAGCGGGGGGGCCCTTTGACACCGGGGAGCTGTTTTTT. It encodes CASSQDGLAGGPFDTGELFF.

This chain connects TRBV6-5 to TRBJ2-1; D uncertain. This CDR3 contains 11 residues. CDR1 is MNHEY, CDR2 SVGAGI, per germline. Trimming stripped 6 bases from V and 7 bases from J, with 7 bases between. CDR3 nucleotide sequence: TGTGCCAGCAGCCATCGAAATGAGCAGTTCTTC. This codes for CASSHRNEQFF.

The table lists this clone with a few counts. CDR3: CATSRDRYYEQYF. The CDR3 DNA is TGTGCCACCAGCAGGGACAGATACTACGAGCAGTACTTC. The rearrangement joins TRBV15 to TRBJ2-7, with a tentative D call TRBD1 (6 bases). Germline CDR1 LNHNV, CDR2 YYDKDF (reference sequence). V was trimmed by 3 bases and J by 3 bases, leaving 9 bases between them. This CDR3 region has 13 residues.

V and J are TRBV4-2 and TRBJ1-6; 7 bases fit TRBD1. The V gene's germline CDR1 is LGHNA and CDR2 YNFKEQ. Trimming removed 4 bases from V and 6 bases from J; junction bases left unmatched: 3. CDR3 length: 14 amino acids. CDR3 loop: CASSRGQFNSPLHF. The CDR3 region has the DNA TGTGCCAGCAGCCGGGGACAGTTTAATTCACCCCTCCACTTT.

The sample holds one count of this clone. The chain recombines TRBV9 with TRBJ2-3, with TRBD2 matching 11 bases. The ends lost 0 bases at V and 4 bases at J; junction bases unmatched: 7. Germline assignment: CDR1 SGDLS and CDR2 YYNGEE. This CDR3 region has 17 residues. In DNA form, the CDR3 reads TGTGCCAGCAGCGTAGGGGTAGCGGGGGGGTCTGCAGATACGCAGTATTTT. This sequence encodes CASSVGVAGGSADTQYF.

The J gene is TRBJ2-7, the V gene TRBV18; D is ambiguous. Trimming removed 2 bases at V and 4 bases at J, with 6 bases between. The CDR3 runs 12 residues. CDR1 and CDR2 from the germline V gene are KGHSH and LQKENI. The CDR3 sequence: CASSPGNYEQYF. CDR3 nucleotide sequence: TGTGCCAGCTCACCAGGAAATTACGAGCAGTACTTC.

This chain connects TRBV5-6 to TRBJ1-2; 9 bases match TRBD1. V trimming: 2 bases; J trimming: 8 bases; junction bases outside the gene matches: 10. The germline V gene encodes CDR1 SGHDT and CDR2 YYEEEE. CDR3 length: 15 residues. DNA of the CDR3: TGTGCCAGCAGCTTCCGGGACAGGGTATCGGTGGGCTACACCTTC. This encodes CASSFRDRVSVGYTF.

The rearrangement joins TRBV11-3 to TRBJ2-3, with a weak D call TRBD2 (7 bases). CDR1 and CDR2 from the germline V gene are SGHNT and YENEEA. The CDR3 is 14 amino acids. V was shortened by 8 bases and J by 2 bases, with 14 bases between the two germline ends. CDR3 bases: TGTGCCAGCGCGAGGGGGGGGGTCACAGATACGCAGTATTTT. Protein sequence: CASARGGVTDTQYF.

The chain carries TRBV6-1 and TRBJ2-7, with 8 positions matching TRBD2. There are 18 residues in the CDR3. CDR1 and CDR2 from the germline V gene are MNHNS and SASEGT. The J segment lost 1 base and the V segment lost 3 bases, leaving 14 bases of the junction unmatched. The CDR3: CASSEIQAGVAASYEQYF. The CDR3 coding sequence is TGTGCCAGCAGTGAGATACAAGCGGGGGTGGCCGCTTCCTACGAGCAGTACTTC.

This chain connects TRBV9 to TRBJ2-3; D remains unclear. The germline V gene encodes CDR1 SGDLS and CDR2 YYNGEE. The ends were cut back, 2 bases at V and 2 bases at J, with 9 bases in the middle. The CDR3 covers 14 residues. CDR3 DNA: TGTGCCAGCAGCGTTAGGGCCCACACAGATACGCAGTATTTT. Its translation is CASSVRAHTDTQYF.

This clone was counted a few times. The V gene is TRBV27, the J gene TRBJ2-7; no clear D. V dropped 5 bases and J dropped 0 bases, with 8 bases sitting between them. The CDR3 has 13 residues. The germline V gene has CDR1 MNHEY and CDR2 SMNVEV (reference sequence). CDR3 region: CASSPTFSYEQYF. The CDR3 DNA sequence: TGTGCCAGCAGTCCAACCTTCTCCTACGAGCAGTACTTC.

This clone has a handful of counts. This chain uses TRBV6-6 with TRBJ1-6; D remains ambiguous. This CDR3 is built from 13 residues. V was clipped by 6 bases and J by 8 bases, with 11 bases between them. Germline CDR1 is MNHNY and CDR2 is SVGAGI (reference sequence). CDR3 sequence reads: CASRGHIDSPLHF. The DNA of the CDR3 is TGTGCCAGCAGAGGTCATATTGATTCACCCCTCCACTTT.

This chain joins TRBV7-7 and TRBJ2-2; the match to TRBD1 covers 8 bases. V shed 4 bases, J shed 0 bases, and the junction held 1 base outside the gene matches. Germline CDR1 reads SSHAT; CDR2 reads FNYEAQ (reference sequence). The CDR3 is 15 amino acids. Written as DNA, the CDR3 is TGTGCCAGCAGCTCACAGGGGGCGAACACCGGGGAGCTGTTTTTT. Translated, it gives CASSSQGANTGELFF.

This chain connects TRBV5-3 to TRBJ2-4; D gene ambiguous. TRBV5-3 qualifies as an ORF whose function is uncertain. The length of the CDR3 is 13 residues. The CDR3 reads CAPKDLTKNIQYF. The CDR3 DNA reads as TGTGCTCCCAAGGACCTTACCAAAAACATTCAGTACTTC.

In DNA form, the CDR3 reads TGTGCCAGCAGCTTACGGGGACAGGCAACTAGCACAGATACGCAGTATTTT. It is translated as CASSLRGQATSTDTQYF. The rearrangement joins TRBV7-2 to TRBJ2-3; 8 nucleotides match TRBD1. The germline CDR1 and CDR2 sequences are SGHTA and FQGNSA. The trim removed 2 bases at V and 0 bases at J, leaving 7 bases unmatched. The CDR3 has 17 residues.

Only one count was recorded for this clone. This chain joins TRBV10-3 and TRBJ2-3, with D perhaps matching TRBD2 (6 bases). This CDR3 region has 15 residues. Trimming shortened V by 3 bases and J by 1 base, and 11 bases separated the two germline ends. CDR1 and CDR2 from the germline V gene are ENHRY and SYGVKD. Written as DNA, the CDR3 is TGTGCCATCAGTGACGGGGGTTCTGGCACAGATACGCAGTATTTT. It is translated as CAISDGGSGTDTQYF.

The chain carries TRBV28 and TRBJ2-2, with 12 bases aligning to TRBD1. Germline V gene sequence: CDR1 MDHEN, CDR2 SYDVKM. After removal of 5 bases from V and 7 bases from J, the junction contained 8 bases not matched to a gene. The CDR3 covers 16 residues. The CDR3 reads CASSTWGTGGFGELFF. CDR3 DNA: TGTGCCAGCAGTACCTGGGGGACAGGGGGCTTCGGGGAGCTGTTTTTT. The full variable domain, rest sourced from reference TRBV28 and TRBJ2-2, is DVKVTQSSRYLVKRTGEKVFLECVQDMDHENMFWYRQDPGLGLRLIYFSYDVKMKEKGDIPEGYSVSREKKERFSLILESASTNQTSMYLCASSTWGTGGFGELFFGEGSRLTVL.

This clone showed up just once. CDR3 sequence reads: CASSLAGTFGSGANVLTF. In DNA, the CDR3 is TGTGCCAGCAGCTTAGCGGGGACATTCGGGTCTGGGGCCAACGTCCTGACTTTC. The rearrangement joins TRBV7-8 to TRBJ2-6; D perhaps matches TRBD1 (6 bases). The CDR3 covers 18 residues. With 0 bases removed from V and 1 base from J, the gap between germline ends came to 13 bases. CDR1 and CDR2 (germline): SGHVS, FQNEAQ.